A single sample is the source of the 28 T cell receptor beta chains below, sequenced in a study of T-cell reconstitution after alpha-beta-depleted transplantation in children. Preparation of the TCRbeta library used unique molecular identifiers. TCRdb used MiXCR to reprocess the PCR reads, holding one entry per CDR3 protein. Among about 470,000 distinct CDR3 sequences listed, over 40% were seen once. Here the sequenced sample was PBMCs, taken before TCRalphabeta/CD19-depleted stem cell transplant. The receptors stem from a girl aged 2 to 9 with aplastic anemia, due to receive a stem cell transplant.

Here the CDR3 reads CSASRGNTEAFF. In nucleotides, the CDR3 is TGCAGTGCTAGTAGGGGGAACACTGAAGCTTTCTTT. This chain joins TRBV20-1 and TRBJ1-1; D perhaps matches TRBD1 (5 bases). The CDR3 is made up of 12 amino acids. Per germline, CDR1 DFQATT and CDR2 SNEGSKA (reference sequence). V lost 3 bases and J 1 base, leaving 6 bases between the germline ends.

This clonotype was observed a few times. The chain carries TRBV7-8 and TRBJ1-1, with D perhaps matching TRBD1 (6 bases). CDR1 is SGHVS and CDR2 is FQNEAQ in the germline V gene. Trimming left V 5 bases short and J 1 base short, with 11 bases between. The CDR3 length is 14 residues. The CDR3 DNA reads TGTGCCAGCAGCGGTACAGGGCCGAACACTGAAGCTTTCTTT. Translating gives CASSGTGPNTEAFF.

This clonotype was found many times. V and J are TRBV4-2 and TRBJ2-4; D unclear. This CDR3 contains 12 residues. CDR1 and CDR2 from the germline V gene are LGHNA and YNFKEQ. With 0 bases removed from V and 11 bases from J, the gap between germline ends came to 8 bases. CDR3 nucleotide sequence: TGTGCCAGCAGCCAAGATCCCTACCTTCAGTACTTC. Amino acids: CASSQDPYLQYF.

There are many counts of this clonotype. The rearrangement links TRBV18 to TRBJ2-7; D perhaps matches TRBD1 (5 bases). Germline CDR1 reads KGHSH; CDR2 reads LQKENI. Trimming removed 1 base from V and 1 base from J, with 5 bases in between. This CDR3 region has 13 residues. The CDR3 protein is CASSPQGSYEQYF. The CDR3 DNA reads as TGTGCCAGCTCACCACAGGGGTCCTACGAGCAGTACTTC. The complete variable domain, with remaining parts taken from reference TRBV18 and TRBJ2-7, reads NAGVMQNPRHLVRRRGQEARLRCSPMKGHSHVYWYRQLPEEGLKFMVYLQKENIIDESGMPKERFSAEFPKEGPSILRIQQVVRGDSAAYFCASSPQGSYEQYFGPGTRLTVT.

The chain recombines TRBV6-5 with TRBJ2-5, with 9 bases fitting TRBD2. CDR3 size: 15 residues. Germline V gene sequence: CDR1 MNHEY, CDR2 SVGAGI. Trimming removed 2 bases from V and 5 bases from J; junction bases left unmatched: 6. The CDR3 here is CASSYDGGRGETQYF. The CDR3 nucleotides read TGTGCCAGCAGTTACGACGGCGGGAGGGGCGAGACCCAGTACTTC.

This clonotype has a count of ten or more. The CDR3 sequence is CSARTDRARNSPLHF. The CDR3 DNA is TGCAGTGCTAGAACGGACAGGGCTCGTAATTCACCCCTCCACTTT. The chain recombines TRBV20-1 with TRBJ1-6; 8 nucleotides align to TRBD1. CDR1 is DFQATT, CDR2 SNEGSKA, per germline (reference sequence). With 2 bases clipped from V and 6 bases from J, the junction kept 6 bases outside the gene matches. This CDR3 has 15 amino acids.

This clonotype was seen at least ten times. The gene calls are TRBV20-1 and TRBJ1-6; 7 nucleotides match TRBD1. This CDR3 spans 14 amino acids. CDR1 is DFQATT, CDR2 SNEGSKA, per germline (reference sequence). Germline trimming cut 6 bases from V and 7 bases from J; bases unmatched to any gene: 9. CDR3 loop: CSAELTGRNSPLHF. The DNA for the CDR3 is TGCAGTGCCGAGTTGACAGGGAGGAATTCACCCCTCCACTTT.

The chain is built from TRBV28 and TRBJ1-3; TRBD1 might be the D (5 bases). Germline CDR1 is MDHEN and CDR2 is SYDVKM. The germline V and J ends were trimmed by 3 bases and 0 bases, with 21 bases remaining between them. This CDR3 region has 19 residues. The CDR3 reads CASSFPPSGAKSSGNTIYF. The CDR3 nucleotides are TGTGCCAGCAGTTTTCCCCCCTCCGGGGCGAAGAGCTCTGGAAACACCATATATTTT.

The sample holds many counts of this clonotype. The chain combines TRBV28 with TRBJ2-7, with D unclear. V was shortened by 5 bases and J by 0 bases, with 8 bases between the two germline ends. This CDR3 contains 13 residues. The germline CDR1 and CDR2 sequences are MDHEN and SYDVKM. This CDR3 is CASSGVYSYEQYF. CDR3 in DNA: TGTGCCAGCAGTGGGGTATACTCCTACGAGCAGTACTTC. Complete variable domain (other parts from reference TRBV28 and TRBJ2-7): DVKVTQSSRYLVKRTGEKVFLECVQDMDHENMFWYRQDPGLGLRLIYFSYDVKMKEKGDIPEGYSVSREKKERFSLILESASTNQTSMYLCASSGVYSYEQYFGPGTRLTVT.

The genes are TRBV7-2 and TRBJ2-5; no definite D call. The CDR3 length is 15 residues. V was shortened by 8 bases and J by 0 bases, with 16 bases between the two germline ends. The germline CDR1 and CDR2 sequences are SGHTA and FQGNSA. CDR3 sequence (DNA): TGTGCCAGCGGCCCCCGGGTATCCAACCAAGAGACCCAGTACTTC. It translates to CASGPRVSNQETQYF.

In this sample, this clonotype turned up once. V gene TRBV27 combines with J gene TRBJ2-7, with TRBD2 identical over 7 bases. Germline lookup yields CDR1 MNHEY and CDR2 SMNVEV (reference sequence). This CDR3 has 15 amino acids. Germline trimming cut 1 base from V and 2 bases from J; bases unmatched to any gene: 5. CDR3 loop: CASSLYGGRAYEQYF. The CDR3 DNA reads as TGTGCCAGCAGTTTATACGGGGGGAGGGCCTACGAGCAGTACTTC.

This rearrangement joins TRBV3-1 to TRBJ1-5; maybe TRBD1 (5 bases). Trimming removed 1 base from V and 3 bases from J, with 13 bases in between. Germline-derived CDR1 and CDR2 are LGHDT and YNNKEL (reference sequence). The CDR3 is 16 amino acids. The CDR3 here is CASSQGQTRANQPQHF. CDR3 nucleotide sequence: TGTGCCAGCAGCCAAGGACAGACTCGAGCCAATCAGCCCCAGCATTTT.

CDR3 region: CSANRGGGDTQYF. The CDR3 DNA follows: TGCAGTGCTAACCGGGGGGGAGGGGATACGCAGTATTTT. The rearrangement uses TRBV20-1 and TRBJ2-3; TRBD2 agrees at 8 bases. This CDR3 region has 13 residues. Germline lookup yields CDR1 DFQATT and CDR2 SNEGSKA (reference sequence). V was pared by 4 bases and J by 6 bases, with 6 bases of the junction left unmatched.

Only a few counts were recorded for this clonotype. The rearrangement uses TRBV20-1 and TRBJ1-1, with D unclear. This CDR3 region has 13 residues. Germline V CDR1 and CDR2: DFQATT, SNEGSKA (reference sequence). Between the trimmed V and J ends, which lost 6 bases and 4 bases, there was a span of 15 bases. Here the CDR3 reads CSALTPRRTEAFF. The DNA of the CDR3 is TGCAGTGCCCTCACCCCACGGCGCACTGAAGCTTTCTTT.

This clonotype was observed a few times. The CDR3 is CASSQPRQGATEAFF. CDR3 sequence (DNA): TGCGCCAGCAGCCAACCACGACAGGGGGCAACTGAAGCTTTCTTT. V usage is TRBV4-1 and J usage is TRBJ1-1, with 10 bases that match TRBD1. Germline V lookup: CDR1 MGHRA, CDR2 YSYEKL. V was clipped by 2 bases and J by 5 bases; unmatched bases: 5. The CDR3 totals 15 residues.

The chain carries TRBV20-1 and TRBJ2-3; 8 bases are a match to TRBD2. Germline CDR1 is DFQATT and CDR2 is SNEGSKA (reference sequence). The CDR3 totals 17 residues. CDR3 region: CCFWGHASGWERDTQYF. The CDR3 nucleotides read TGCTGCTTCTGGGGCCACGCTAGCGGGTGGGAAAGGGATACGCAGTATTTT.

This chain connects TRBV9 to TRBJ2-5, with a tentative D call TRBD2 (5 bases). The CDR3 spans 16 residues. Germline V lookup: CDR1 SGDLS, CDR2 YYNGEE. V dropped 4 bases and J dropped 2 bases, with 18 bases sitting between them. The CDR3, as DNA: TGTGCCAGCAGCTCGGGGTCCCATTCCGGTCAAGAGACCCAGTACTTC. Its translation is CASSSGSHSGQETQYF.

The genes are TRBV10-3 and TRBJ2-1, with 9 bases identical to TRBD2. CDR1 and CDR2 (germline): ENHRY, SYGVKD. Losses at the gene ends were 2 bases for V and 6 bases for J; bases not matched to a gene: 11. This CDR3 spans 17 amino acids. The CDR3 sequence is CAISEPIAGASPNEQFF. DNA for the CDR3: TGTGCCATCAGTGAGCCGATAGCGGGAGCTTCGCCCAATGAGCAGTTCTTC.

The table lists this clonotype with a few counts. This rearrangement joins TRBV9 to TRBJ2-1, with D possibly being TRBD1 or TRBD2 (5 bases each). There are 17 residues in the CDR3. Trimming left V 0 bases short and J 9 bases short, with 22 bases between. Germline CDR1 and CDR2: SGDLS and YYNGEE. The CDR3 protein is CASSVGSGAGKVGEQFF. The CDR3 nucleotides read TGTGCCAGCAGCGTAGGGTCCGGGGCAGGGAAGGTAGGTGAGCAGTTCTTC.

V usage is TRBV11-1 and J usage is TRBJ1-1; 7 nucleotides agree with TRBD1. The CDR3 has 15 amino acids. Looked up from germline, CDR1 is SGHAT and CDR2 is FQDESV (reference sequence). Trimming took 5 bases from V and 4 from J; bases not matched to a gene: 10. CDR3 DNA sequence: TGTGCCAGCAGCACGGGGGACAGCAATCCCACTGAAGCTTTCTTT. Amino acid sequence: CASSTGDSNPTEAFF. Together with reference TRBV11-1 and TRBJ1-1, the CDR3 gives the full variable domain: EAEVAQSPRYKITEKSQAVAFWCDPISGHATLYWYRQILGQGPELLVQFQDESVVDDSQLPKDRFSAERLKGVDSTLKIQPAELGDSAMYLCASSTGDSNPTEAFFGQGTRLTVV.

The chain carries TRBV6-5 and TRBJ1-2; perhaps TRBD1 as D (5 bases). V dropped 5 bases and J dropped 6 bases, with 10 bases sitting between them. CDR3 length: 12 residues. CDR1 and CDR2 (germline): MNHEY, SVGAGI. The CDR3 loop reads CASSPTDDGYTF. The CDR3 DNA reads TGTGCCAGCAGTCCGACAGACGATGGCTACACCTTC.

This clonotype was detected ten times or more. The chain carries TRBV3-1 and TRBJ1-1; 11 bases line up with TRBD1. Germline assignment: CDR1 LGHDT and CDR2 YNNKEL (reference sequence). CDR3 length equals 14 residues. V lost 4 bases and J lost 5; bases outside the gene matches: 3. The CDR3 region is CASSLGTGGTEAFF. CDR3 DNA: TGTGCCAGCAGCCTTGGGACAGGGGGGACTGAAGCTTTCTTT.

This clonotype has more than one count but fewer than ten. This chain joins TRBV4-1 and TRBJ1-1, with D tentatively TRBD1 (5 bases). This CDR3 is built from 15 residues. From germline, CDR1 is MGHRA and CDR2 YSYEKL. Trimming cost V 1 base and J 3 bases, with 12 bases left between them. CDR3 region: CASSQVGAGDTEAFF. The DNA of the CDR3 is TGCGCCAGCAGCCAAGTTGGGGCCGGGGACACTGAAGCTTTCTTT.

The gene calls are TRBV20-1 and TRBJ2-7, with 12 bases fitting TRBD2. There are 16 residues in the CDR3. Losses at the gene ends were 0 bases for V and 5 bases for J; bases not matched to a gene: 8. Germline V gene sequence: CDR1 DFQATT, CDR2 SNEGSKA (reference sequence). The CDR3 region has the DNA TGCAGTGCTAGAGAGCCGGCTAGCGGGAGGGCCCACGAGCAGTACTTC. This encodes CSAREPASGRAHEQYF.

The V and J genes are TRBV12-3 or TRBV12-4 and TRBJ2-1, with 14 positions matching TRBD2. The CDR3 is 18 residues long. V shed 5 bases and J 2 bases; nucleotides not matched to a gene: 8. CDR3: CASSRGGGLAGAYNEQFF. DNA for the CDR3: TGTGCCAGCAGTCGAGGGGGGGGACTAGCGGGAGCCTACAATGAGCAGTTCTTC.

This rearrangement joins TRBV18 to TRBJ2-7; 8 bases align to TRBD1. Trimming cost V 8 bases and J 4 bases; bases outside gene matches: 10. The CDR3 is made up of 14 amino acids. From germline, CDR1 is KGHSH and CDR2 LQKENI. The chain's CDR3 is CASHSGTGDYEQYF. As DNA, the CDR3 is TGTGCCAGCCACTCCGGGACAGGCGATTACGAGCAGTACTTC.

This chain links TRBV9 with TRBJ2-7, with D perhaps being TRBD1 or TRBD2 (6 bases each). The CDR3 loop spans 14 amino acids. Between the trimmed V and J ends, which lost 3 bases and 6 bases, there was a span of 16 bases. Germline lookup yields CDR1 SGDLS and CDR2 YYNGEE. The CDR3 loop is CASSDTGRSGEQYF. The DNA of the CDR3 is TGTGCCAGCAGCGATACAGGGAGGTCTGGCGAGCAGTACTTC.

The rearrangement links TRBV18 to TRBJ2-2, with 7 nucleotides matching TRBD1. The CDR3 consists of 18 residues. J gave up 0 bases and V 6 bases, and 13 bases lay outside the gene matches. Germline V gene sequence: CDR1 KGHSH, CDR2 LQKENI. The CDR3 protein is CASSPRDSGAANTGELFF. The CDR3 DNA reads TGTGCCAGCTCGCCCCGGGACAGTGGGGCTGCGAACACCGGGGAGCTGTTTTTT.